A selection of T cell receptor beta chains follows, all from one sample in a study of early T cells in non-severe SARS-CoV-2 infection. TCRdb reprocessed the 5' RACE reads via MiXCR and lists one record per CDR3 protein. The table includes some 18,000 distinct CDR3 sequences, roughly 6.1% detected once. Sequences were obtained from whole blood. The receptor source for this set is an adult who was a healthcare worker with PCR-confirmed SARS-CoV-2 infection or an uninfected control (not recorded which). Each CDR3 is given with its conserved first and last residue. The D gene is left open where the match is weak. Clone size is shown for a subset of rows, as once, few, many or a class of expanded clone.

TGTGCCAGCAGTTTAGGGGACGGGAGCAATCAGCCCCAGCATTTT	CASSLGDGSNQPQHF	many	NA	TRBJ1-5	TRBV27
TGTGCCAGCAGCTTGACAGGAAACACCGGGGAGCTGTTTTTT	CASSLTGNTGELFF	many	NA	TRBJ2-2	TRBV11-2
TGCAGCCTAACCGGACGGCAGGGGACCACTGAAGCTTTCTTT	CSLTGRQGTTEAFF	few	NA	TRBJ1-1	TRBV29-1
TGTGCCAGCACCTCTCCGGAGGACAACTACAATGAGCAGTTCTTC	CASTSPEDNYNEQFF	many	NA	TRBJ2-1	TRBV28
TGTGCCAGCAGCTTAACCGACTACGAGCAGTACTTC	CASSLTDYEQYF	many	NA	TRBJ2-7	TRBV7-2
TGCGCCAGCAGTGAGGGGGCATCAGACACAGATACGCAGTATTTT	CASSEGASDTDTQYF	many	NA	TRBJ2-3	TRBV10-1
TGTGCCAGTAGTATCGGACAGGGGACTTCTTACGAGCAGTACTTC	CASSIGQGTSYEQYF	many	TRBD1	TRBJ2-7	TRBV19
TGTGCCAGCTCACCACAGGACAAGACTGAAGCTTTCTTT	CASSPQDKTEAFF	many	NA	TRBJ1-1	TRBV18
TGTGCCAGCAGCTTGTACAGCGACGGCTACACCTTC	CASSLYSDGYTF	many	NA	TRBJ1-2	TRBV5-6
TGTGCCAGCAGTGGGCAGAATTACGAGCAGTACTTC	CASSGQNYEQYF	many	NA	TRBJ2-7	TRBV25-1
TGTGCCAGCTCCTCTGGGACACACTACGAGCAGTACTTC	CASSSGTHYEQYF	many	NA	TRBJ2-7	TRBV6-6
TGTGCCAGCAGGACAGACGGCTACGAGCAGTACTTC	CASRTDGYEQYF	many	NA	TRBJ2-7	TRBV2
TGTGCCAGCAGCCCAACTAGCGGTGCCTACGAGCAGTACTTC	CASSPTSGAYEQYF	NA	TRBD2	TRBJ2-7	TRBV7-8
TGTGCCAGCAGTTTACAGGGTGGTTGGACCGGGGAGCTGTTTTTT	CASSLQGGWTGELFF	few	NA	TRBJ2-2	TRBV27
TGTGCCAGTAGTAGGGCGTCTTGGGAGGCAGAGACCCAGTACTTC	CASSRASWEAETQYF	many	NA	TRBJ2-5	TRBV19
TGCAGTGCTAGATTCCGGACATACAATGAGCAGTTCTTC	CSARFRTYNEQFF	many	NA	TRBJ2-1	TRBV20-1
TGTGCCAGCAGCTTTTTAGGGCCCCAATTTGAAGCTTTCTTT	CASSFLGPQFEAFF	many	NA	TRBJ1-1	TRBV7-8
TGCGCCAGCAGCCAAGGACCGCCGGGGAACACTGAAGCTTTCTTT	CASSQGPPGNTEAFF	many	NA	TRBJ1-1	TRBV4-1
TGTGCCAGCGGAAAACCAACCGACTTTAAGTACACCGGGGAGCTGTTTTTT	CASGKPTDFKYTGELFF	NA	NA	TRBJ2-2	TRBV11-2
TGTGCCAGCAACAAAGCAGAGACCCAGTACTTC	CASNKAETQYF	many	NA	TRBJ2-5	TRBV7-9
TGTGCCAGCAGCTTGGGCCTCTCCAGGGGGAACACTGAAGCTTTCTTT	CASSLGLSRGNTEAFF	many	NA	TRBJ1-1	TRBV5-4
TGTGCCAGCAGCTTGGTGCCCGACAATGAGCAGTTCTTC	CASSLVPDNEQFF	few	NA	TRBJ2-1	TRBV5-5
TGTGCCAGCAGTTTCGGGGGGAGCGCCTACGAGCAGTACTTC	CASSFGGSAYEQYF	few	TRBD2	TRBJ2-7	TRBV28
TGCGCCAGCAGTGAATTGAGCGGGAGCCCTTCTTTGGAGGACGGAGACGAGCAGTACTTC	CASSELSGSPSLEDGDEQYF	many	TRBD2	TRBJ2-7	TRBV10-2
TGCAGTGCTAGCGAGGGTATTGCCTACGAGCAGTACTTC	CSASEGIAYEQYF	many	NA	TRBJ2-7	TRBV20-1
TGTGCCACCGATGAGGGACGCGAGCAGTTCTTC	CATDEGREQFF	many	NA	TRBJ2-1	TRBV25-1
TGCAGTGCTAGAGGGGACAGGGAGTTCCACGAGCAGTACTTC	CSARGDREFHEQYF	many	TRBD1	TRBJ2-7	TRBV20-1
TGTGCCAGCAAGAGGGGAATGATGACAGATACGCAGTATTTT	CASKRGMMTDTQYF	medium-sized	NA	TRBJ2-3	TRBV28
TGTGCCAGCAGCCCACGACTAGCGGGAGGGACCTACGAGCAGTACTTC	CASSPRLAGGTYEQYF	NA	TRBD2	TRBJ2-7	TRBV11-2
TGTGCCAGCAGTCTCACAGGGGTCACAGATACGCAGTATTTT	CASSLTGVTDTQYF	many	TRBD1	TRBJ2-3	TRBV2
TGTGCCATCGGAGGCAGGGATCAGCCCCAGCATTTT	CAIGGRDQPQHF	many	NA	TRBJ1-5	TRBV10-3
TGTGCCTGGAACAGCCGGGACATTTTGGTCTTT	CAWNSRDILVF	many	NA	TRBJ1-6	TRBV30
TGTGCCAGCAGTACCCCCCACCCGTGGGAGGAGGGCGGCCCGGAGCAGTTCTTC	CASSTPHPWEEGGPEQFF	many	NA	TRBJ2-1	TRBV28
TGTGCCAGCAGTTCCCACGGCCTCGGCTACACCTTC	CASSSHGLGYTF	many	NA	TRBJ1-2	TRBV28
TGTGCCAGCAGCGTAGGACTGTCCGTGAACACTGAAGCTTTCTTT	CASSVGLSVNTEAFF	many	NA	TRBJ1-1	TRBV9
TGCGCCAGCAGCAACGGACATGAGAGTACTGAAGCTTTCTTT	CASSNGHESTEAFF	many	NA	TRBJ1-1	TRBV5-1
TGTGCCAGCAGACCGGGACTAGCGGCCTACAATGAGCAGTTCTTC	CASRPGLAAYNEQFF	many	TRBD2	TRBJ2-1	TRBV7-6
TGTGCCAGCAGTGTTATGGAAGACAGCTTCTACGAGCAGTACTTC	CASSVMEDSFYEQYF	NA	NA	TRBJ2-7	TRBV6-1
TGTGCCAGCAGCTTAGAGGAGGGGGGCGCCCCGGCCAAAAACATTCAGTACTTC	CASSLEEGGAPAKNIQYF	many	NA	TRBJ2-4	TRBV7-9
TGTGCCAGCAGCTTAAAAGCCCGCACCGGGGAGCTGTTTTTT	CASSLKARTGELFF	NA	NA	TRBJ2-2	TRBV7-3
TGTGCCAGCAGCGAGGGGGACGGGAGCTACGAGCAGTACTTC	CASSEGDGSYEQYF	many	NA	TRBJ2-7	TRBV9
TGCAGTGCTATGGGGTTAGCGGGAGCGACGGGCAATGAGCAGTTCTTC	CSAMGLAGATGNEQFF	many	TRBD2	TRBJ2-1	TRBV20-1
TGTGCCAGCCGTAGAGGGGGCGCTTCGGACATTCAGTACTTC	CASRRGGASDIQYF	many	TRBD1	TRBJ2-4	TRBV28
TGTGCCAGCAGCTTAGCGTGGTGGACAGCGGAACTCTCCTACGAGCAGTACTTC	CASSLAWWTAELSYEQYF	many	NA	TRBJ2-7	TRBV7-8
TGCAGTGCTAGGAGGGAGTCGAAAGAGCAGTACTTC	CSARRESKEQYF	NA	NA	TRBJ2-7	TRBV20-1
TGCAGTGCTAGGAGGAAGGCCCCAGGCTCACCCCTCCACTTT	CSARRKAPGSPLHF	few	NA	TRBJ1-6	TRBV20-1
TGTGCCAGCAGCCAAGAGAGCGGGAGGGCCTCCGAGCAGTACTTC	CASSQESGRASEQYF	NA	TRBD2	TRBJ2-7	TRBV3-1
TGTGCCAGCTCACCGGCACAGAAATATGGCTACACCTTC	CASSPAQKYGYTF	many	NA	TRBJ1-2	TRBV18
TGTGCCAGCAGTGAAGACGGATCTGGGGCCAACGTCCTGACTTTC	CASSEDGSGANVLTF	many	NA	TRBJ2-6	TRBV6-1
TGTGCCAGCAGCCCGACTAGCGGGAGTGCAGATACGCAGTATTTT	CASSPTSGSADTQYF	few	TRBD2	TRBJ2-3	TRBV2
TGTGCCAGCACCCTAGGGAGGGATTGGTATGCTTTCTTT	CASTLGRDWYAFF	many	NA	TRBJ1-1	TRBV12-3/TRBV12-4
TGCGCCAGCAGCCAGCCAAGACAGAGATCATCTGGCTACACCTTC	CASSQPRQRSSGYTF	many	NA	TRBJ1-2	TRBV4-1
TGTGCCAGCAGCTCAGGGGACAGGGATACCGGGGAGCTGTTTTTT	CASSSGDRDTGELFF	many	TRBD1	TRBJ2-2	TRBV4-2
TGTGCCAGCTCACCCGGGACAAGCTCCTACGAGCAGTACTTC	CASSPGTSSYEQYF	many	NA	TRBJ2-7	TRBV18